Ten or more counts support the clone carrying this T cell receptor beta chain. Its specificity is unknown. Time point described: patch test 2, 6 weeks after DPC sensitization. Regarding treatment: therapeutic diphenylcyclopropenone sensitization with weekly scalp DPC. This sample was taken from a study of human T cells and chemical hapten exposure. On the study more broadly: It was small differences in pooled library volume that mainly caused per-sample TCR yields to vary. Notes on the study in general: Expanded TCRs created a significantly greater count of big CDR3 similarity clusters than controls did.

Using its own MiXCR run on the RACE reads, TCRdb lists one record per CDR3 protein. The profile shows over 130,000 distinct CDR3 sequences, over 9.5% of them singletons. The sequences come from whole blood, collected in connection with sensitization to the hapten diphenylcyclopropenone (DPC). The receptor was derived from a woman aged 45-59 years with alopecia areata. Some clones in this sample may be carry-over from other donors' samples.

In DNA form, the CDR3 reads TGTGCCAGCAGTTACTCAAGGGGTACTGAAGCTTTCTTT. Protein: CASSYSRGTEAFF. The rearrangement uses TRBV6-5 and TRBJ1-1; maybe TRBD1 (5 bases). This CDR3 is 13 amino acids long. V gave up 0 bases and J gave up 5 bases, with 7 bases separating them. Germline lookup yields CDR1 MNHEY and CDR2 SVGAGI.